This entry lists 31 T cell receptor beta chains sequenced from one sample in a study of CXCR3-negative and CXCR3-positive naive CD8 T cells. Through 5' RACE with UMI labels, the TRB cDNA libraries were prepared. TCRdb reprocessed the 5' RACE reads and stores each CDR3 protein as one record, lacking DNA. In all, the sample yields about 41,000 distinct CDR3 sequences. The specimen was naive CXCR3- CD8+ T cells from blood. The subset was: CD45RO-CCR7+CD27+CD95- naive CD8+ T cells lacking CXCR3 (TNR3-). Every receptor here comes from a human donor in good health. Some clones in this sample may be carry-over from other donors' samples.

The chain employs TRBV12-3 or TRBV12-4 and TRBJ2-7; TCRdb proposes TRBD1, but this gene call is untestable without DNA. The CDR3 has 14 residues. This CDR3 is CASSFTGGASEQYF.

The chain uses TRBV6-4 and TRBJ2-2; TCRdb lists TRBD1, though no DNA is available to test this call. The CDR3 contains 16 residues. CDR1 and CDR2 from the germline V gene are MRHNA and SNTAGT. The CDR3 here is CASSDSGTSNTGELFF.

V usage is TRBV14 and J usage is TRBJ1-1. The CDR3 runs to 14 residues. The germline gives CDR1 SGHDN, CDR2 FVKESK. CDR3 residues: CASSPGGGFTEAFF. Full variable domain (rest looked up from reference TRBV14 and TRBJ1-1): EAGVTQFPSHSVIEKGQTVTLRCDPISGHDNLYWYRRVMGKEIKFLLHFVKESKQDESGMPNNRFLAERTGGTYSTLKVQPAELEDSGVYFCASSPGGGFTEAFFGQGTRLTVV.

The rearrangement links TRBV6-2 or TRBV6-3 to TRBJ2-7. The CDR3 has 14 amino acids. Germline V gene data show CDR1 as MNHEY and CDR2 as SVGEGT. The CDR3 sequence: CASMTLGSTYEQYF.

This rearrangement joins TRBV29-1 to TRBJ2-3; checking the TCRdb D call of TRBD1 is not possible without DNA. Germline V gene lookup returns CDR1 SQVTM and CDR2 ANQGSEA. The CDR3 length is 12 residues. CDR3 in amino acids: CSAGEFTDTQYF.

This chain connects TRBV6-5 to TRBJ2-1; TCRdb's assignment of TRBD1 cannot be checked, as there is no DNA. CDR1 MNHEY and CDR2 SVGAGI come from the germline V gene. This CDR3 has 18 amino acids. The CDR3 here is CASSYPRRPGPGNNEQFF.

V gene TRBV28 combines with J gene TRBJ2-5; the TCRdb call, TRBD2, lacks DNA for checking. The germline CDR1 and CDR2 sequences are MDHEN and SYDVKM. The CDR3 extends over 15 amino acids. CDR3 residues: CASKHLAGYQETQYF.

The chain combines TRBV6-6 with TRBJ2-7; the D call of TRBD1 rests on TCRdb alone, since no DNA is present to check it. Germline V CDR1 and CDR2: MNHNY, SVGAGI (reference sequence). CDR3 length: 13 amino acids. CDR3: CASSTPGAGEQYF.

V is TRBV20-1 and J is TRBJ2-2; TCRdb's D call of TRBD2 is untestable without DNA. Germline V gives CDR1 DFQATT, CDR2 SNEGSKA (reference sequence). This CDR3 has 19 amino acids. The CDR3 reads CSARDLASEGGGDTGELFF.

The CDR3 loop reads CASSGSQGTYEQYF. The chain recombines TRBV5-6 with TRBJ2-7; TCRdb selects TRBD1, and the lack of DNA leaves this call unchecked. This CDR3 contains 14 residues. The germline V gene has CDR1 SGHDT and CDR2 YYEEEE.

The CDR3 region is CASSYTPTGQYF. The chain couples TRBV6-2 or TRBV6-3 to TRBJ2-7; no DNA is available, so the TRBD1 call from TCRdb remains unchecked. The CDR3 totals 12 residues. In germline, CDR1 is MNHEY, CDR2 SVGEGT.

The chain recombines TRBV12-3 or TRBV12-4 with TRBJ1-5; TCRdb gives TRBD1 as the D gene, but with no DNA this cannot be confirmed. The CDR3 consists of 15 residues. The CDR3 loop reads CASSSGQDSNQPQHF.

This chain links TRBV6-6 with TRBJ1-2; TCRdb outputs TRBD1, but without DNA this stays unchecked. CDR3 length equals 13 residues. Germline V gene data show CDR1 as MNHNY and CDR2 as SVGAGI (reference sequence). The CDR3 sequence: CASSLDRLYGYTF.

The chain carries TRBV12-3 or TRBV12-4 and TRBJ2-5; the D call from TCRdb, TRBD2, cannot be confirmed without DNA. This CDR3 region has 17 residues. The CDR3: CASAPEGLAGIQETQYF.

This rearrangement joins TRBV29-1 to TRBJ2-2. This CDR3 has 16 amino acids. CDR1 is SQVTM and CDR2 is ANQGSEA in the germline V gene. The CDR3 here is CSVVVSASPNTGELFF.

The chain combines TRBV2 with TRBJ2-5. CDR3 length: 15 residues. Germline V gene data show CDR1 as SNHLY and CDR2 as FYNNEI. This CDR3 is CASKSGSGLEETQYF.

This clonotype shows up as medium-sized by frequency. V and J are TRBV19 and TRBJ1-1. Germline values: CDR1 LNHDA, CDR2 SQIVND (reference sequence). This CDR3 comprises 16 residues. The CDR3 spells CASSTTKTNSVGEAFF.

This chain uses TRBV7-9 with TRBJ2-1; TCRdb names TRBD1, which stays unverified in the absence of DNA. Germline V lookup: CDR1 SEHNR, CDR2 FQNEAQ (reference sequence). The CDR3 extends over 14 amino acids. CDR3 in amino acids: CASSLTTGKAEQFF.

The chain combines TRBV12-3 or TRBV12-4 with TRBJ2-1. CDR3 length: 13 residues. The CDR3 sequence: CASSKQANNEQFF.

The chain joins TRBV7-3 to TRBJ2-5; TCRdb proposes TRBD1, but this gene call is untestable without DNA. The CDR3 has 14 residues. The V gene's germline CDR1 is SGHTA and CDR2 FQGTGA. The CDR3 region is CASSFYGGQETQYF.

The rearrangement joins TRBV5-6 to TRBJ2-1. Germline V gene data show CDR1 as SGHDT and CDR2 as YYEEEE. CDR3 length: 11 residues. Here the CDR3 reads CASSLSLEQFF.

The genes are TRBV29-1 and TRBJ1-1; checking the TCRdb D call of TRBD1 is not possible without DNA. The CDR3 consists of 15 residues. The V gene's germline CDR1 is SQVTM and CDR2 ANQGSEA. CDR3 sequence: CSVESAGRGNTEAFF.

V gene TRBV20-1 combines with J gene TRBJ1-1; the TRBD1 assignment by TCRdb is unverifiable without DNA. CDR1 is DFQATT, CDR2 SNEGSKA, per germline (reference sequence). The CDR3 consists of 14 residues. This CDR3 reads CSARGTGVNTEAFF.

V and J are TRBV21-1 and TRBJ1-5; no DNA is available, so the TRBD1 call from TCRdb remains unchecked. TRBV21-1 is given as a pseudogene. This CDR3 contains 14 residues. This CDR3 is CASSLSGFDQPQHF.

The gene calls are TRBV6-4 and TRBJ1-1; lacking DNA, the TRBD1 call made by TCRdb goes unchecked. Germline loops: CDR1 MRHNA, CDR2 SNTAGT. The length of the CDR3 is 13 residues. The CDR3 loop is CASSDRGNTEAFF.

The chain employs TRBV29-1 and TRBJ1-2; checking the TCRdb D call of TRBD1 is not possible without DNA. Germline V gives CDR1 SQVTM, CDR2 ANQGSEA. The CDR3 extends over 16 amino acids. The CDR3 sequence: CSVEDSWTGGVYGYTF.

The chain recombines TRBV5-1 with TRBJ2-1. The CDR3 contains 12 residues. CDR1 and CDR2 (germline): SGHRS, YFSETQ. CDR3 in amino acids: CASSSSGNEQFF.

CDR3 region: CASSLSRGFDEQYF. The chain couples TRBV27 to TRBJ2-7. The CDR3 length is 14 residues. Looked up from germline, CDR1 is MNHEY and CDR2 is SMNVEV (reference sequence).

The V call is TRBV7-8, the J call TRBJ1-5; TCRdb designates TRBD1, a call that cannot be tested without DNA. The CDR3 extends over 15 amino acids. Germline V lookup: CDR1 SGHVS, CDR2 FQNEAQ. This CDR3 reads CASSLVGGQVQPQHF.

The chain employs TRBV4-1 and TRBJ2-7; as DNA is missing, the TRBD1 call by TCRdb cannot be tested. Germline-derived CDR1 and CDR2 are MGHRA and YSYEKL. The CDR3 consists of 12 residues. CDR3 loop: CASSQQGYEQYF.

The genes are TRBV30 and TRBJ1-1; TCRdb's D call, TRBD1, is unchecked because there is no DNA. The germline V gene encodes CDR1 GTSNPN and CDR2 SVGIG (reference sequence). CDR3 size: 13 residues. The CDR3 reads CAWSQDGTTEAFF.